This T cell receptor beta chain was observed in a study of neoadjuvant anti-PD-1 for oral cavity cancer. This clone occurred a few times. Sequencing used immunoSEQ multiplex PCR; TCRdb keeps in-frame clones, though not all of them. This sample carries about 16,000 clones, approximately 65% of them seen once, and the ten largest clones take about 2.5%. The sequenced sample was PBMCs, obtained before nivolumab (anti-PD-1) treatment. This clonotype was sampled from a person aged 35-80 years with oral cavity squamous cell carcinoma.

The CDR3 here is CASSVGYGQPQHF. The CDR3 DNA sequence: TGCGCCAGCAGTGTGGGGTACGGTCAGCCCCAGCATTTT. The chain uses TRBV10-2 and TRBJ1-5; no clear D. The germline V and J ends were trimmed by 4 bases and 6 bases, with 10 bases remaining between them. Germline loops: CDR1 WSHSY, CDR2 SAAADI. This CDR3 contains 13 residues.